This T cell receptor (beta chain) originates from a study of blood T cells in healthy people across ages. This clonotype was seen only a few times. The CDR3 contains 13 residues. The V and J ends lost 7 bases and 5 bases, in that order; junction bases with no gene match: 7. The use of a sample-barcoded 5' primer and a J-beta primer mix characterized a second PCR of roughly 7 to 12 cycles. TCRdb processed the 5' RACE reads anew with MiXCR; each CDR3 protein has one entry. This sample has just over 800,000 distinct CDR3 sequences; around 62% occur once, and the top ten carry 28%. The sequencing input was blood. The chain combines TRBV12-3 or TRBV12-4 with TRBJ1-1; 7 bases fit TRBD1. The TCR comes from a young man in good health. CDR3: CASTKGALTEAFF. The CDR3 bases are TGTGCCAGCACCAAGGGGGCGCTTACTGAAGCTTTCTTT.